This T cell receptor (beta chain) was captured by sequencing in a study of T cells in Graves' hyperthyroidism and ophthalmopathy (dated by TCRdb to about 2019). Study-wide context: To identify distinguishing TCR V-J signatures, a discovery cohort of 100 or so patients was used, comprising fewer than 45 with Graves' ophthalmopathy and around 57 with stable Graves' hyperthyroidism. Prospective prediction of ophthalmopathy was tested in an independent validation cohort of fewer than 20 hyperthyroidism patients and 15 to 17 patients who later progressed to ophthalmopathy. In addition, the study compared T-cell repertoires in thyroid tissue and in blood from five to seven Graves' hyperthyroidism patients. For training and testing, the 100 or so patients in the discovery cohort were randomly divided in a 7:3 ratio. Once sampling was done, hyperthyroidism patients were given methimazole at a starting dose of 30 mg daily, whereas ophthalmopathy patients were given high-dose intravenous methylprednisolone. The paper describes TCR Vbeta CDR3 sequencing of around 140 peripheral blood samples, made up of fewer than 50 ophthalmopathy patients, roughly 75 hyperthyroidism patients and 17 progressor patients. Summary of the overall study and its limitations: During validation, the model predicted progression to ophthalmopathy a median of approximately 6.5 months ahead of onset, with approximately 71% sensitivity and 72% to 85% specificity. A 13 V-J signature model separated ophthalmopathy from stable hyperthyroidism, with around 91% sensitivity and around 84% specificity in cross-validation and 80%/75% in testing. No statistical method was used to set the sample size in advance, and investigators knew the group allocation. Most expanded thyroid clonotypes (frequency above 0.001) were also detected in blood, suggesting blood repertoires may reflect thyroid immune responses.

For CDR1 and CDR2, the germline V gene lists MNHNS and SASEGT. Its CDR3 holds 15 amino acids, cysteine through phenylalanine. The retained sequence is limited to the CDR3, 45 bases, with the frame set at the first base. V is pared back by 3 bases and J by 5 bases, with 16 bases lying between the germline termini. Any patient with an uncontrolled infection, another autoimmune disease, pregnancy or lactation was excluded. Diagnoses relied on clinical symptoms, serum thyroxine and TRAb, thyroid ultrasound and orbital computed tomography. Total RNA was extracted using Trizol reagent, and RNA quality was assessed on an Agilent 2100 Bioanalyzer. The TCR beta CDR3 regions were amplified from the RNA transcripts. The first round of RT-PCR for the TCR CDR3 was performed with the HTBI primer set and the Qiagen OneStep RT-PCR kit. Libraries were constructed in a second round of multiplex PCR, after which size selection and purification were performed. The libraries were sequenced on an Illumina HiSeq2000 using paired-end 100 bp reads. Per the source publication's procedure: SOAPnuke was used to process the raw data, throwing out any read that contained adapters or uncalled bases, had a mean Phred below 15, or lacked an exact constant-primer or identifier match. COPE v1.2.5 was used to merge high-quality paired reads, and clonotypes were defined as unique nucleotide sequences. Clonotypes were aligned to IMGT TRBV, TRBD and TRBJ reference segments using MiTCR v1.1. Analysis was restricted to V-J combinations with a frequency above 0.0001, which covered about 99% of repertoires. The TCS score was defined as F50 (clonal expansion) divided by E x V (chaos), with BLOSUM62-based TCRdist calculated between CDR3 peptides within each V-J. Welch's t-statistics and random forest reduced 500 to 550 V-J features to about 12, which were used in a naive Bayes classifier (R e1071). The Morisita-Horn index was used to measure how similar the thyroid and blood repertoires were. The public sequencing data were trimmed at Q25 with fastp and processed into clonotypes with MiXCR by TCRdb, which kept only in-frame beta chains. A single entry per CDR3 protein holds the most common genes and DNA from its merged rows. TCRdb's processing, not the authors', yielded these V and J calls. The sample has around 660,000 distinct CDR3 sequences on record, just under 45% of them singletons. Of the sample, approximately 6.8% falls within the top ten clones.

In the case of this clonotype: What this receptor recognizes is not known. No clone much larger than this one lies a single base away; base qualities are absent.

Sample: peripheral blood or thyroid tissue (not recorded which). Recombination linked TRBV6-1 to TRBJ2-5, with the D gene tentatively TRBD1 or TRBD2, based on 5 matching bases in each. The clonotype was recovered from an adult man with Graves' disease, either hyperthyroidism or ophthalmopathy (not recorded which). The CDR3 region: CASSEMAGAGETQYF. The DNA reads TGTGCCAGCAGTGAGATGGCGGGTGCAGGGGAGACCCAGTACTTC.